Shown below are 7 T cell receptor beta chains from a single sample sequenced in a study of cytomegalovirus exposure and HLA in healthy donors. The PCR was carried out with 60 Vbeta primers and 13 Jbeta primers. The data were produced by immunoSEQ multiplex PCR, yet TCRdb's version contains in-frame clones alone and is incomplete. The sample contains 95,000 to 100,000 clones, about 75% of which appear only once. Sequencing was performed on PBMCs. The receptor source for this set is a middle-aged man in good health and CMV-seropositive.

V gene TRBV7-3 combines with J gene TRBJ2-5, with 7 nucleotides matching TRBD1. The ends lost 2 bases at V and 5 bases at J; junction bases unmatched: 5. The CDR3 spans 14 residues. Per the germline V gene, CDR1 is SGHTA and CDR2 is FQGTGA. Here the CDR3 reads CASSLSHRGETQYF. CDR3 DNA: TGTGCCAGCAGCTTATCTCACAGGGGCGAGACCCAGTACTTC. Full variable domain (remainder filled in from reference TRBV7-3 and TRBJ2-5): GAGVSQTPSNKVTEKGKYVELRCDPISGHTALYWYRQSLGQGPEFLIYFQGTGAADDSGLPNDRFFAVRPEGSVSTLKIQRTERGDSAVYLCASSLSHRGETQYFGPGTRLLVL.

The genes are TRBV5-1 and TRBJ2-5, with 8 bases lining up with TRBD2. The DNA end is a closer match to TRBJ2-7, so the J assignment may be wrong. The CDR3 sequence is 13 residues long. Germline V gene lookup returns CDR1 SGHRS and CDR2 YFSETQ. CDR3 sequence (DNA): TGCGCCAGCTCGGCGGGGGGCCCCTACGAGCAGTACTTC. Its protein product is CASSAGGPYEQYF.

This clone showed up just once. The chain uses TRBV2 and TRBJ1-2; 10 bases are shared with TRBD1. The trim removed 5 bases at V and 2 bases at J, leaving 2 bases unmatched. Germline V gene lookup returns CDR1 SNHLY and CDR2 FYNNEI. This CDR3 region has 14 residues. Here the CDR3 reads CASSPGQGNYGYTF. The CDR3 bases are TGTGCCAGCAGTCCGGGACAGGGGAACTATGGCTACACCTTC. Based on the CDR3 plus reference TRBV2 and TRBJ1-2, the full variable domain is EPEVTQTPSHQVTQMGQEVILRCVPISNHLYFYWYRQILGQKVEFLVSFYNNEISEKSEIFDDQFSVERPDGSNFTLKIRSTKLEDSAMYFCASSPGQGNYGYTFGSGTRLTVV.

This clone has only one observation. This sequence joins TRBV18 and TRBJ2-5; D gene uncertain. The CDR3 is 13 residues long. The V end lost 0 bases, the J end lost 4 bases, and 6 bases lay between the germline ends. Germline V gene data show CDR1 as KGHSH and CDR2 as LQKENI. CDR3 sequence: CASSPPSTETQYF. The CDR3 DNA is TGTGCCAGCTCACCACCTAGTACAGAGACCCAGTACTTC. Complete variable domain (other parts from reference TRBV18 and TRBJ2-5): NAGVMQNPRHLVRRRGQEARLRCSPMKGHSHVYWYRQLPEEGLKFMVYLQKENIIDESGMPKERFSAEFPKEGPSILRIQQVVRGDSAAYFCASSPPSTETQYFGPGTRLLVL.

The V call is TRBV9, the J call TRBJ2-7, with 10 bases matching TRBD2. CDR3 length equals 14 residues. Germline CDR1 SGDLS, CDR2 YYNGEE. Losses at the gene ends were 4 bases for V and 7 bases for J; bases not matched to a gene: 8. The CDR3 sequence: CASSPRTSGEEQYF. The CDR3 DNA reads TGTGCCAGCAGCCCTCGGACTAGCGGTGAAGAGCAGTACTTC. The variable domain in full, completed from reference TRBV9 and TRBJ2-7, reads DSGVTQTPKHLITATGQRVTLRCSPRSGDLSVYWYQQSLDQGLQFLIQYYNGEERAKGNILERFSAQQFPDLHSELNLSSLELGDSALYFCASSPRTSGEEQYFGPGTRLTVT.

The chain is built from TRBV7-9 and TRBJ2-3; D is possibly TRBD2 (6 bases). V dropped 0 bases and J dropped 1 base, with 11 bases sitting between them. The V gene's germline CDR1 is SEHNR and CDR2 FQNEAQ (reference sequence). The CDR3 is made up of 16 amino acids. Here the CDR3 reads CASSLAGGTGTDTQYF. CDR3 bases: TGTGCCAGCAGCTTAGCCGGCGGGACGGGCACAGATACGCAGTATTTT.

The J gene is TRBJ2-2, the V gene TRBV7-2; no reliable D call. The CDR3 loop spans 14 amino acids. Germline V lookup: CDR1 SGHTA, CDR2 FQGNSA. Trimming took 5 bases from V and 7 from J, leaving 14 bases between them. CDR3 region: CASSRATVNGELFF. In DNA, the CDR3 is TGTGCCAGCAGCCGAGCTACCGTGAACGGGGAGCTGTTTTTT.